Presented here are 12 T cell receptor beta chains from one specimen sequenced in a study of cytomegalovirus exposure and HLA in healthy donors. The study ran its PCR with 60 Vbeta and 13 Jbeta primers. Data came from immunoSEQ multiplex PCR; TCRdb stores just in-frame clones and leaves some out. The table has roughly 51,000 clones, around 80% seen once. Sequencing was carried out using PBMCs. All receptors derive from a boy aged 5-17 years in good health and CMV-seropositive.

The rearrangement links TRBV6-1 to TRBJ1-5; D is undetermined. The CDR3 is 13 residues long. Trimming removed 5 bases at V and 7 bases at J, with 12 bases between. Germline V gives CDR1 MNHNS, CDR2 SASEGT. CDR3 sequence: CASSYRRGQPQHF. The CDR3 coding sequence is TGTGCCAGCAGTTATCGGCGGGGACAGCCCCAGCATTTT.

CDR3 DNA sequence: TGCGCCAGCAGCCTAGGACAGGGCCGGAGTGGCTACACCTTC. Encoded protein: CASSLGQGRSGYTF. The chain is built from TRBV5-1 and TRBJ1-2, with TRBD1 matching over 8 bases. This CDR3 is 14 amino acids long. Looked up from germline, CDR1 is SGHRS and CDR2 is YFSETQ. J gave up 7 bases and V 4 bases, and 9 bases lay outside the gene matches.

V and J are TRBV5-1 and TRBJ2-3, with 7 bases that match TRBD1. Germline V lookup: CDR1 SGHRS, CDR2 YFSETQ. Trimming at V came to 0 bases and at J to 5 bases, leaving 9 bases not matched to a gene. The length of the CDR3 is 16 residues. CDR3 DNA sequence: TGCGCCAGCAGCTTGGGAGGGACAGACGGAGGAGATACGCAGTATTTT. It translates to CASSLGGTDGGDTQYF.

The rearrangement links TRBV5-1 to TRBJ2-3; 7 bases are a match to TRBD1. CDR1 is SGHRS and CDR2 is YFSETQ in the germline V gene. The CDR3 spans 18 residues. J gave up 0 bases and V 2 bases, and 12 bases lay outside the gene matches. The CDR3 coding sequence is TGCGCCAGCAGCTTCTGGGACAGTGGGATGATGAGCACAGATACGCAGTATTTT. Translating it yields CASSFWDSGMMSTDTQYF.

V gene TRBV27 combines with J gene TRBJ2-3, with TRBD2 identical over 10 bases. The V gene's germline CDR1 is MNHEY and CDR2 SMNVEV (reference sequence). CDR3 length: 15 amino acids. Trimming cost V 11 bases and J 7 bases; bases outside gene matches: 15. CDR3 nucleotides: TGTGCCGTCACAGGGCTAGCGGGGGTTTCGTATACGCAGTATTTT. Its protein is CAVTGLAGVSYTQYF.

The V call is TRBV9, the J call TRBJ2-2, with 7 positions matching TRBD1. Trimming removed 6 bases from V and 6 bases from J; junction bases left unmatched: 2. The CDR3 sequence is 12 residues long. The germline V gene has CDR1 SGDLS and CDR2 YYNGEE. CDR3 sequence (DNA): TGTGCCAGCAACAGGGGCGCCGGGGAGCTGTTTTTT. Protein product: CASNRGAGELFF.

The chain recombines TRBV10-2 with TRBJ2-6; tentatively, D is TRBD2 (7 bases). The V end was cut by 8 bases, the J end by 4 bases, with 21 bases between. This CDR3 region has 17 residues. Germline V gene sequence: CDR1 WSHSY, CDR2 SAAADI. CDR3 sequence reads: CASHPGGPLRGANVLTF. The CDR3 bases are TGCGCCAGCCACCCCGGGGGGCCTCTCCGCGGGGCCAACGTCCTGACTTTC.

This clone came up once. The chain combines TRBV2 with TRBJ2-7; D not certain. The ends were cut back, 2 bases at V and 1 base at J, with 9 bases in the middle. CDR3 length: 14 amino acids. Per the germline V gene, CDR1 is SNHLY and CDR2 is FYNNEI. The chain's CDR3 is CASSEPRRSYEQYF. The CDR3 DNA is TGTGCCAGCAGTGAACCTAGGCGATCCTACGAGCAGTACTTC.

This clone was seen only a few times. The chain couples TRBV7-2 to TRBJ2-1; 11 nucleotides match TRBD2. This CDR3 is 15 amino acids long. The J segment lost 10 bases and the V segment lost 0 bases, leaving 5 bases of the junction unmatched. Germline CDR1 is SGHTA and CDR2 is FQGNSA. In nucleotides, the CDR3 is TGTGCCAGCAGCTTAGCGCTAGCGGGGGGAGGGGAGCAGTTCTTC. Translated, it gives CASSLALAGGGEQFF.

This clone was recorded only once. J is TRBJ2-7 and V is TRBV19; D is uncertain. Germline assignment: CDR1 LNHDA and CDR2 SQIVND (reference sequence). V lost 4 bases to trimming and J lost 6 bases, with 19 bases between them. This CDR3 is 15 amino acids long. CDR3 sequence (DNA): TGTGCCAGTAGTAATTACAGAGACCCGCTTGCCGAGCAGTACTTC. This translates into CASSNYRDPLAEQYF.

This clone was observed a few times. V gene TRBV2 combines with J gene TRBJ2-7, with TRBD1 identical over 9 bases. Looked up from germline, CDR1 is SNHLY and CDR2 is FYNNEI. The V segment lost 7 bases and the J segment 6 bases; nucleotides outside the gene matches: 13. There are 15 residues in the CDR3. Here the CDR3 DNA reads TGTGCCAGCACTCTCCTCTGGGACAGGGTCGCCGAGCAGTACTTC. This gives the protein CASTLLWDRVAEQYF.

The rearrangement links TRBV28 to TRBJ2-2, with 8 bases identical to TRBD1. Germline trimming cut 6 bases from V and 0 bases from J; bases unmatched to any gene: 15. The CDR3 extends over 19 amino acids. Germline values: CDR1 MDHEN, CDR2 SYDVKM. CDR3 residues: CASRIPGQESPSNTGELFF. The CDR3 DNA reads TGTGCCAGCAGAATCCCGGGACAGGAGAGCCCCTCGAACACCGGGGAGCTGTTTTTT.